Below, 23 T cell receptor beta chains from the same sample are listed, as sequenced in a study of T cell clones after liver transplantation. Here immunoSEQ multiplex PCR was the method, and the copy in TCRdb shows in-frame clones only, minus some. The sample carries tens of thousands of clones, approximately 70% recorded once. The material was CD4+ T cells from blood, obtained at the approximately 15-month timepoint. All receptors come from a human patient who received a liver transplant. Some of these T cells may belong to the graft donor.

The chain carries TRBV7-6 and TRBJ2-7; D possibly corresponds to TRBD2 (6 bases). The germline V gene has CDR1 SGHVS and CDR2 FNYEAQ. This CDR3 region has 16 residues. V was shortened by 1 base and J by 5 bases, with 18 bases between the two germline ends. This CDR3 is CASSLGAGAPGDEQYV. CDR3 coding DNA: TGTGCCAGCAGCTTAGGGGCCGGGGCCCCGGGGGACGAGCAGTACGTC.

The V gene is TRBV18, the J gene TRBJ2-3; 12 nucleotides match TRBD2. The length of the CDR3 is 16 residues. V was clipped by 9 bases and J by 2 bases; unmatched bases: 9. Germline assignment: CDR1 KGHSH and CDR2 LQKENI. CDR3 nucleotides: TGTGCCAGTTTCGAAGGACTAGCGGGGCCCACAGATACGCAGTATTTT. Encoded protein: CASFEGLAGPTDTQYF.

This chain uses TRBV7-9 with TRBJ1-3; possible D gene TRBD1, 5 bases. The CDR3 has 16 amino acids. V lost 1 base to trimming and J lost 4 bases, with 14 bases between them. Germline loops: CDR1 SEHNR, CDR2 FQNEAQ (reference sequence). The CDR3 loop reads CASSLEVSGNGNTIYF. CDR3 DNA sequence: TGTGCCAGCAGCTTAGAAGTTTCAGGGAACGGAAACACCATATATTTT.

The chain couples TRBV5-1 to TRBJ1-1; the match to TRBD1 covers 8 bases. Unmatched junction bases numbered 8, after V lost 0 bases and J lost 1 base. Germline V gene data show CDR1 as SGHRS and CDR2 as YFSETQ. The CDR3 is made up of 17 amino acids. The CDR3: CASSLGDRGGRNTEAFF. The CDR3 coding sequence is TGCGCCAGCAGCTTGGGCGACAGGGGAGGGCGGAACACTGAAGCTTTCTTT.

The count of this clone is one. The chain couples TRBV11-3 to TRBJ1-1; unclear D gene. V was clipped by 5 bases and J by 0 bases, with 7 bases between them. Germline CDR1 reads SGHNT; CDR2 reads YENEEA. The CDR3 covers 13 residues. The CDR3 protein is CASSLQLNTEAFF. The CDR3 nucleotides are TGTGCCAGCAGCCTACAGCTGAACACTGAAGCTTTCTTT.

The chain uses TRBV7-6 and TRBJ2-5; 12 bases align to TRBD2. The V gene end was trimmed by 5 bases and the J gene end by 2 bases; junction bases not matched to a gene: 6. The CDR3 spans 16 residues. Germline V gene sequence: CDR1 SGHVS, CDR2 FNYEAQ. The CDR3 sequence is CASSGTSGGSQETQYF. CDR3 nucleotides: TGTGCCAGCAGCGGTACTAGCGGGGGGAGTCAAGAGACCCAGTACTTC.

J is TRBJ2-1 and V is TRBV5-1, with TRBD2 identical over 9 bases. Germline V gene lookup returns CDR1 SGHRS and CDR2 YFSETQ. The V segment lost 4 bases and the J segment 8 bases; nucleotides outside the gene matches: 13. This CDR3 is 16 amino acids long. Written as DNA, the CDR3 is TGCGCCAGCAGCCTCCTGTTGGCGGGAGGGCCAGATGAGCAGTTCTTC. Translating gives CASSLLLAGGPDEQFF.

Ten or more counts support this clone. The CDR3 sequence: CASRLAECSYEQYV. The CDR3 coding sequence is TGTGCAAGTCGCTTAGCGGAGTGCTCCTACGAGCAGTACGTC. This chain joins TRBV12-2 and TRBJ2-7; the table's D call, TRBD2, was not checked against the DNA. TRBV12-2 is tagged as a pseudogene. The CDR3 runs 14 residues.

The chain is built from TRBV5-1 and TRBJ1-1, with D possibly TRBD1 on 6 matching bases. The CDR3 length is 15 residues. Germline V gene sequence: CDR1 SGHRS, CDR2 YFSETQ. Trimming removed 5 bases from V and 6 bases from J, with 20 bases in between. DNA for the CDR3: TGCGCCAGCAGTCCCACCCGGACAGTCGGGTCTGAAGCTTTCTTT. This gives the protein CASSPTRTVGSEAFF.

The CDR3 sequence: CASSLGTSGRSTGELFF. CDR3 nucleotide sequence: TGCGCCAGCAGCTTAGGGACTAGCGGGAGGAGCACCGGGGAGCTGTTTTTT. This chain uses TRBV5-1 with TRBJ2-2; TRBD2 aligns across 15 bases. Germline V gives CDR1 SGHRS, CDR2 YFSETQ. V lost 2 bases and J lost 4; bases outside the gene matches: 3. The CDR3 runs 17 residues.

The rearrangement links TRBV5-1 to TRBJ1-2, with TRBD1 as a possible D gene (5 bases). Germline CDR1 reads SGHRS; CDR2 reads YFSETQ. The CDR3 sequence is 13 residues long. With 0 bases removed from V and 6 bases from J, the gap between germline ends came to 9 bases. This CDR3 reads CASSLAPGNGYTF. CDR3 nucleotide sequence: TGCGCCAGCAGCTTGGCCCCAGGGAATGGCTACACCTTC.

V is TRBV6-5 and J is TRBJ2-3; 12 positions agree with TRBD2. Trimming at V came to 6 bases and at J to 4 bases, leaving 8 bases not matched to a gene. Germline CDR1 is MNHEY and CDR2 is SVGAGI. CDR3 length: 16 amino acids. The CDR3 loop is CASRYTSSGGADTQYF. The CDR3 nucleotides are TGTGCCAGCAGATACACCTCTAGCGGGGGGGCAGATACGCAGTATTTT.

This clone was seen more than once but under ten times. V is TRBV21-1 and J is TRBJ1-5; the table gives TRBD1 as D, unverified against the DNA. TRBV21-1 is marked as a pseudogene. The CDR3 spans 16 residues. The CDR3 loop reads CASSKLGRVGDQPQHF. DNA for the CDR3: TGTGCCAGCAGCAAATTGGGCAGGGTTGGGGATCAGCCCCAGCATTTT.

This clone was picked up one time. This chain connects TRBV11-2 to TRBJ2-7; the match to TRBD1 covers 8 bases. After removal of 0 bases from V and 6 bases from J, the junction contained 4 bases not matched to a gene. The CDR3 totals 14 residues. Germline V CDR1 and CDR2: SGHAT, FQNNGV. The DNA of the CDR3 is TGTGCCAGCAGCTTAGAGGACAGGGCCCCCGAGCAGTACTTC. Translating gives CASSLEDRAPEQYF.

CDR3 DNA: TGTGCCAGTAACCTCCAGGTGGGGGCTCAAGAGACCCAGTACTTC. This encodes CASNLQVGAQETQYF. The chain employs TRBV6-1 and TRBJ2-5; weak D call: TRBD1 (6 bases). The V gene's germline CDR1 is MNHNS and CDR2 SASEGT. The CDR3 is 15 residues long. Trimming stripped 9 bases from V and 2 bases from J, with 19 bases between.

This chain uses TRBV7-2 with TRBJ1-5; a weak D match, TRBD1 (5 bases). The CDR3 has 15 amino acids. Germline CDR1 reads SGHTA; CDR2 reads FQGNSA. Trimming cost V 4 bases and J 7 bases, with 17 bases left between them. The CDR3, as DNA: TGTGCCAGCAGCTCCCAGGGATGGGGCGACCAGCCCCAGCATTTT. This gives the protein CASSSQGWGDQPQHF. Drawing the rest from reference TRBV7-2 and TRBJ1-5, the complete variable domain is GAGVSQSPSNKVTEKGKDVELRCDPISGHTALYWYRQSLGQGLEFLIYFQGNSAPDKSGLPSDRFSAERTGGSVSTLTIQRTQQEDSAVYLCASSSQGWGDQPQHFGDGTRLSIL.

J is TRBJ1-1 and V is TRBV2; D unresolved. Trimming shortened V by 4 bases and J by 0 bases, and 6 bases separated the two germline ends. CDR1 and CDR2 (germline): SNHLY, FYNNEI. The CDR3 runs 13 residues. The CDR3 nucleotides read TGTGCCAGCAGTGGGCAGGTGAACACTGAAGCTTTCTTT. Amino acid sequence: CASSGQVNTEAFF.

The genes are TRBV10-3 and TRBJ2-5; 10 bases map to TRBD2. The CDR3 contains 15 residues. Germline V lookup: CDR1 ENHRY, CDR2 SYGVKD. In nucleotides, the CDR3 is TGTGTCCCAAGGGGGTCTAGCGGGAGTTTCGAGACCCAGTACTTC. Translation: CVPRGSSGSFETQYF.

A remark on this clone: A read error may produce the germline difference seen at one junction end. CDR3 in amino acids: CASSLGTSGEAQYF. Written as DNA, the CDR3 is TGTGCCAGCAGCCTCGGGACTAGTGGAGAGGCCCAGTACTTC. This chain uses TRBV9 with TRBJ2-5, with 8 bases identical to TRBD2. The CDR3 loop spans 14 amino acids. The V gene's germline CDR1 is SGDLS and CDR2 YYNGEE.

The genes are TRBV2 and TRBJ2-5; 11 bases agree with TRBD2. With 6 bases clipped from V and 4 bases from J, the junction kept 4 bases outside the gene matches. The CDR3 spans 14 residues. Germline lookup yields CDR1 SNHLY and CDR2 FYNNEI. The CDR3 DNA follows: TGTGCCAGCAGCGCCGGACTAGCGGGAGAGACCCAGTACTTC. It yields the protein CASSAGLAGETQYF.

The chain carries TRBV4-1 and TRBJ1-4, with unresolved D. Trimming shortened V by 0 bases and J by 4 bases, and 3 bases separated the two germline ends. The CDR3 consists of 13 residues. CDR1 is MGHRA, CDR2 YSYEKL, per germline. CDR3 DNA sequence: TGCGCCAGCAGCCAAGACTATAATGAAAAACTGTTTTTT. The encoded protein is CASSQDYNEKLFF.

This clone was observed a handful of times. V gene TRBV6-6 combines with J gene TRBJ1-5, with TRBD1 matching over 8 bases. The CDR3 length is 13 residues. CDR1 and CDR2 (germline): MNHNY, SVGAGI (reference sequence). The V and J ends lost 8 bases and 6 bases, in that order; junction bases with no gene match: 6. Written as DNA, the CDR3 is TGTGCCAGCTCCCCAGGGGGCACTCAGCCCCAGCATTTT. It yields the protein CASSPGGTQPQHF.

On this clone: A much larger clone differs from this one at a single base, so this may be a read error. The chain is built from TRBV7-2 and TRBJ1-1; D possibly corresponds to TRBD1 (6 bases). CDR3 length: 14 amino acids. CDR1 is SGHTA, CDR2 FQGNSA, per germline. Trimming removed 0 bases at V and 1 base at J, with 6 bases between. The CDR3 loop reads CASSLAGQNTEAFF. In nucleotides, the CDR3 is TGTGCCAGCAGCTTAGCGGGACAGAACACTGAAGCTTTCTTT.